These 27 T cell receptor beta chains originate from one sample sequenced in a study of CD4 T cells in relation to SARS-CoV-2 and coronaviruses. Sequenced by immunoSEQ multiplex PCR; TCRdb stores in-frame clones only, minus some. This sample has some 69,000 clones; 94% occur once, and the top ten carry 0.12% to 0.15%. Unexposed donor CD4+ T cells date from 2011-2018, before the COVID-19 pandemic. Sequenced: naive CD4+ T cells from PBMCs. The subset: naive CD4+ T cells isolated by negative enrichment. All receptors derive from a human donor in good health.

The V gene is TRBV3-1 (or the pseudogene TRBV3-2), the J gene TRBJ2-3; 8 bases map to TRBD2. Looked up from germline, CDR1 is LGHDT and CDR2 is YNNKEL (reference sequence). There are 14 residues in the CDR3. Trimming cost V 4 bases and J 4 bases; bases outside gene matches: 4. The CDR3 is CASSLTSGPDTQYF. For the CDR3, the DNA is TGTGCCAGCAGCCTTACTAGCGGCCCAGATACGCAGTATTTT.

The chain recombines TRBV18 with TRBJ2-7; D gene ambiguous. The germline V gene has CDR1 KGHSH and CDR2 LQKENI. This CDR3 is 12 amino acids long. The V and J ends lost 3 bases and 3 bases respectively, with 6 bases between them. CDR3 sequence (DNA): TGTGCCAGCTCACCTAAAGACTACGAGCAGTACTTC. Residues: CASSPKDYEQYF.

CDR3 sequence: CASSPMGQGNYNEQFF. CDR3 sequence (DNA): TGTGCCAGCTCACCAATGGGACAGGGGAATTACAATGAGCAGTTCTTC. The chain recombines TRBV18 with TRBJ2-1; 10 bases line up with TRBD1. This CDR3 has 16 residues. Germline CDR1 is KGHSH and CDR2 is LQKENI. Trimming at V came to 2 bases and at J to 4 bases, leaving 5 bases not matched to a gene.

The V call is TRBV5-4, the J call TRBJ1-1, with TRBD1 matching over 8 bases. The CDR3 loop spans 19 amino acids. The V segment lost 0 bases and the J segment 0 bases; nucleotides outside the gene matches: 13. Germline CDR1 is SGHNT and CDR2 is YYREEE (reference sequence). In DNA form, the CDR3 reads TGTGCCAGCAGCTTGGCAGGCAGGGGGCGGTTAATAATGAACACTGAAGCTTTCTTT. It translates to CASSLAGRGRLIMNTEAFF. The entire variable domain, with the rest obtained from reference TRBV5-4 and TRBJ1-1, is as follows: ETGVTQSPTHLIKTRGQQVTLRCSSQSGHNTVSWYQQALGQGPQFIFQYYREEENGRGNFPPRFSGLQFPNYSSELNVNALELDDSALYLCASSLAGRGRLIMNTEAFFGQGTRLTVV.

CDR3 amino acids: CASSPSSGRSTDTQYF. The DNA of the CDR3 is TGTGCCAGTAGTCCCTCGAGCGGGAGAAGCACAGATACGCAGTATTTT. The chain links TRBV19 to TRBJ2-3; 8 bases are a match to TRBD2. Germline values: CDR1 LNHDA, CDR2 SQIVND (reference sequence). J gave up 0 bases and V 5 bases, and 7 bases lay outside the gene matches. The CDR3 is 16 residues long. The complete variable domain, with remaining parts taken from reference TRBV19 and TRBJ2-3, reads DGGITQSPKYLFRKEGQNVTLSCEQNLNHDAMYWYRQDPGQGLRLIYYSQIVNDFQKGDIAEGYSVSREKKESFPLTVTSAQKNPTAFYLCASSPSSGRSTDTQYFGPGTRLTVL.

The chain combines TRBV27 with TRBJ1-4; the D is unclear. The CDR3 sequence is 14 residues long. The V gene lost 3 bases and the J gene lost 9 bases, with 14 bases spanning the gap. Germline assignment: CDR1 MNHEY and CDR2 SMNVEV (reference sequence). This CDR3 is CASSFERFGKKLFF. The CDR3 region has the DNA TGTGCCAGCAGTTTCGAAAGGTTTGGTAAAAAACTGTTTTTT.

This chain links TRBV3-1 (or the pseudogene TRBV3-2) with TRBJ1-5; 10 positions match TRBD1. Germline CDR1 LGHDT, CDR2 YNNKEL (reference sequence). CDR3 length equals 16 residues. Trimming cost V 4 bases and J 3 bases; bases outside gene matches: 6. CDR3 sequence (DNA): TGTGCCAGCAGCCGAGGGACAGGGGTCGACAATCAGCCCCAGCATTTT. Amino acids: CASSRGTGVDNQPQHF.

The J gene is TRBJ2-5, the V gene TRBV5-4, with TRBD1 identical over 9 bases. This CDR3 region has 15 residues. Looked up from germline, CDR1 is SGHNT and CDR2 is YYREEE (reference sequence). The V segment lost 4 bases and the J segment 2 bases; nucleotides outside the gene matches: 6. CDR3 amino acids: CASSNQQGAQETQYF. CDR3 sequence (DNA): TGTGCCAGCAGCAACCAACAGGGGGCACAAGAGACCCAGTACTTC.

The rearrangement uses TRBV3-1 (or the pseudogene TRBV3-2) and TRBJ2-3; D unclear. Trimming took off 1 base at V and 1 base at J, with 9 bases between the two ends. This CDR3 is 15 amino acids long. The germline gives CDR1 LGHDT, CDR2 YNNKEL (reference sequence). The CDR3 is CASSQVGRGTDTQYF. The CDR3 nucleotides are TGTGCCAGCAGCCAAGTAGGACGAGGCACAGATACGCAGTATTTT.

The rearrangement uses TRBV18 and TRBJ1-6; the match to TRBD1 covers 7 bases. The CDR3 contains 18 residues. Unmatched junction bases numbered 11, after V lost 6 bases and J lost 0 bases. Per germline, CDR1 KGHSH and CDR2 LQKENI. The CDR3 sequence: CASSHRDRQSSYNSPLHF. CDR3 DNA sequence: TGTGCCAGCTCGCACCGGGACAGACAAAGCTCCTATAATTCACCCCTCCACTTT.

This chain links TRBV3-1 (or the pseudogene TRBV3-2) with TRBJ1-3; D not resolved. Between the trimmed V and J ends, which lost 4 bases and 2 bases, there was a span of 9 bases. The V gene's germline CDR1 is LGHDT and CDR2 YNNKEL (reference sequence). The CDR3 is 14 residues long. CDR3 amino acids: CASSPTATGNTIYF. The CDR3 bases are TGTGCCAGCAGCCCGACTGCTACTGGAAACACCATATATTTT.

V gene TRBV6-6 combines with J gene TRBJ2-7, with no clear D. CDR3 length: 14 amino acids. Germline CDR1 reads MNHNY; CDR2 reads SVGAGI (reference sequence). V gave up 2 bases and J gave up 0 bases, with 8 bases separating them. The CDR3 reads CASSYTEFSYEQYF. In DNA form, the CDR3 reads TGTGCCAGCAGTTACACTGAGTTCTCCTACGAGCAGTACTTC.

V and J are TRBV11-2 and TRBJ2-1, with 9 bases aligning to TRBD2. CDR1 is SGHAT, CDR2 FQNNGV, per germline. CDR3 size: 17 residues. Trimming removed 2 bases from V and 9 bases from J; junction bases left unmatched: 14. This CDR3 reads CASSLTPGLALMGEQFF. In nucleotides, the CDR3 is TGTGCCAGCAGCTTAACTCCGGGACTAGCTCTGATGGGTGAGCAGTTCTTC.

This clone was seen only once. V is TRBV28 and J is TRBJ1-5, with D possibly matching TRBD1 (5 bases). V lost 2 bases and J lost 0, with 14 bases in between. This CDR3 region has 17 residues. CDR1 and CDR2 from the germline V gene are MDHEN and SYDVKM. In DNA, the CDR3 is TGTGCCAGCAGTTTAGGGTCGGGGACCTATAGCAATCAGCCCCAGCATTTT. This translates into CASSLGSGTYSNQPQHF.

CDR3 protein: CATSDPPGGPQHF. CDR3 bases: TGTGCCACCAGTGACCCCCCGGGGGGACCCCAGCATTTT. This chain links TRBV24-1 with TRBJ1-5; D is perhaps TRBD1 (5 bases). CDR1 and CDR2 from the germline V gene are KGHDR and SFDVKD. Trimming removed 4 bases from V and 10 bases from J, with 13 bases in between. The CDR3 contains 13 residues.

This chain links TRBV14 with TRBJ2-7; D not certain. V was pared by 4 bases and J by 4 bases, with 14 bases between. The CDR3 runs to 14 residues. CDR1 is SGHDN, CDR2 FVKESK, per germline. CDR3 DNA sequence: TGTGCCAGCAGCCCCCTAATGGAAGGTTACGAGCAGTACTTC. Amino acids: CASSPLMEGYEQYF.

The rearrangement joins TRBV10-1 to TRBJ2-1; the match to TRBD2 covers 8 bases. This CDR3 spans 18 amino acids. The germline V gene has CDR1 WNHNN and CDR2 SYGVQD (reference sequence). V shed 0 bases, J shed 6 bases, and the junction held 13 bases outside the gene matches. CDR3 sequence (DNA): TGCGCCAGCAGTGAGTCGGGGGTTAGCGGGACCACTCGCAATGAGCAGTTCTTC. This sequence encodes CASSESGVSGTTRNEQFF.

V usage is TRBV24-1 and J usage is TRBJ2-1; 7 bases are shared with TRBD1. V lost 0 bases to trimming and J lost 7 bases; unmatched junction nucleotides: 8. This CDR3 has 16 amino acids. Germline V gives CDR1 KGHDR, CDR2 SFDVKD. CDR3 nucleotide sequence: TGTGCCACCAGTGATTTGACGGGACAGACAAAGAATGAGCAGTTCTTC. It codes for CATSDLTGQTKNEQFF.

V gene TRBV6-1 combines with J gene TRBJ1-4; TRBD1 aligns across 8 bases. Trimming at V came to 3 bases and at J to 2 bases, leaving 2 bases not matched to a gene. Germline V gives CDR1 MNHNS, CDR2 SASEGT. The CDR3 contains 15 residues. Written as DNA, the CDR3 is TGTGCCAGCAGTGATCGACAGGGGACTAATGAAAAACTGTTTTTT. As protein: CASSDRQGTNEKLFF.

The chain is built from TRBV23-1 and TRBJ2-3, with D perhaps TRBD2 (6 bases). TRBV23-1 is placed among ORFs of uncertain function. With 9 bases removed from V and 2 bases from J, the gap between germline ends came to 6 bases. This CDR3 is 11 amino acids long. CDR3 residues: CARGLTDTQYF. CDR3 DNA: TGCGCCAGGGGACTCACAGATACGCAGTATTTT.

The genes are TRBV10-1 and TRBJ2-1, with TRBD1 matching over 10 bases. This CDR3 contains 15 residues. Germline V gives CDR1 WNHNN, CDR2 SYGVQD (reference sequence). Losses at the gene ends were 3 bases for V and 10 bases for J; bases not matched to a gene: 9. CDR3 amino acids: CASSEPGQGHTEQFF. The CDR3 DNA sequence: TGCGCCAGCAGTGAACCGGGACAGGGGCATACGGAGCAGTTCTTC.

This chain uses TRBV28 with TRBJ2-7; D tentatively reads TRBD1 or TRBD2 (5 bases each). The germline V gene has CDR1 MDHEN and CDR2 SYDVKM. V lost 3 bases and J lost 2, with 14 bases in between. This CDR3 comprises 15 residues. This CDR3 reads CASSFRGLPPYEQYF. CDR3 bases: TGTGCCAGCAGTTTCCGGGGCCTACCGCCCTACGAGCAGTACTTC.

The chain recombines TRBV27 with TRBJ2-1, with 7 bases that match TRBD1. V shed 6 bases and J 0 bases; nucleotides not matched to a gene: 14. The CDR3 totals 18 residues. CDR1 is MNHEY and CDR2 is SMNVEV in the germline V gene (reference sequence). The CDR3 protein is CASSSQSFWDSSYNEQFF. The DNA for the CDR3 is TGTGCCAGCAGCTCCCAATCATTTTGGGACAGCTCCTACAATGAGCAGTTCTTC.

The rearrangement uses TRBV18 and TRBJ2-3; D remains unclear. V was shortened by 5 bases and J by 0 bases, with 6 bases between the two germline ends. The CDR3 loop spans 13 amino acids. Per germline, CDR1 KGHSH and CDR2 LQKENI. The CDR3: CASSWQSTDTQYF. The CDR3 bases are TGTGCCAGCTCATGGCAGAGCACAGATACGCAGTATTTT.

The chain is built from TRBV19 and TRBJ1-1; TRBD1 might be the D (6 bases). The CDR3 covers 15 residues. Germline V gene lookup returns CDR1 LNHDA and CDR2 SQIVND (reference sequence). Trimming stripped 3 bases from V and 5 bases from J, with 16 bases between. The CDR3 nucleotides read TGTGCCAGTAGTATGGGGGCAGGGGCTAGAACTGAAGCTTTCTTT. This codes for CASSMGAGARTEAFF.

This rearrangement joins TRBV5-1 to TRBJ2-2, with 12 bases fitting TRBD2. V shed 3 bases, J shed 4 bases, and the junction held 7 bases outside the gene matches. The V gene's germline CDR1 is SGHRS and CDR2 YFSETQ. The CDR3 sequence is 17 residues long. The CDR3 DNA follows: TGCGCCAGCAGCTCAAAGACTAGCGGGAGAGGCACCGGGGAGCTGTTTTTT. It codes for CASSSKTSGRGTGELFF.

The chain employs TRBV28 and TRBJ1-1; no reliable D call. V lost 4 bases, J lost 5 bases, and 8 bases lay in between. CDR1 is MDHEN and CDR2 is SYDVKM in the germline V gene. The CDR3 is 12 residues long. The CDR3 is CASSSRATEAFF. The CDR3 coding sequence is TGTGCCAGCAGTTCCCGGGCAACTGAAGCTTTCTTT.